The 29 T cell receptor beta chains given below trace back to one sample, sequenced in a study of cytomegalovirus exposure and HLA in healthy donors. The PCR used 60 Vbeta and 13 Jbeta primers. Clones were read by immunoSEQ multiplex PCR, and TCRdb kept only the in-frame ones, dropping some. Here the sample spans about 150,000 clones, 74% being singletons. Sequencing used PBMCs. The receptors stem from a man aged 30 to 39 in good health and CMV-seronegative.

The CDR3 here is CASSWGRTSHNEQFF. CDR3 sequence (DNA): TGTGCCAGCAGTTGGGGACGGACTAGCCACAATGAGCAGTTCTTC. This chain connects TRBV6-5 to TRBJ2-1; TRBD2 aligns across 8 bases. The CDR3 extends over 15 amino acids. V dropped 4 bases and J dropped 5; count of bases not matched to a gene: 7. Germline CDR1 reads MNHEY; CDR2 reads SVGAGI.

CDR3 loop: CASSFTGGEQYF. The CDR3, as DNA: TGTGCCAGCAGTTTTACAGGAGGGGAGCAGTACTTC. This chain uses TRBV27 with TRBJ2-7, with D tentatively TRBD2 (6 bases). This CDR3 has 12 residues. Per germline, CDR1 MNHEY and CDR2 SMNVEV (reference sequence). The ends were cut back, 3 bases at V and 7 bases at J, with 10 bases in the middle.

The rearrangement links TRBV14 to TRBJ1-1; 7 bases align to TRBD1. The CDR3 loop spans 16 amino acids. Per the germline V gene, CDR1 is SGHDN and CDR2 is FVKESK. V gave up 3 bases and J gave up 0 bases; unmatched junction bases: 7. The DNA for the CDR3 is TGTGCCAGCAGCCATCGTTCAGGGGGGTTGAACACTGAAGCTTTCTTT. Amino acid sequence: CASSHRSGGLNTEAFF.

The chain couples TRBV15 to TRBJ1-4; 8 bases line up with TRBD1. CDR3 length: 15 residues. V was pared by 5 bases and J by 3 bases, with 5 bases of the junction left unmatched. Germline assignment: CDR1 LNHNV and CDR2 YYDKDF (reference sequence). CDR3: CATSSPGQANEKLFF. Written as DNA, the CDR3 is TGTGCCACCAGCTCCCCGGGACAGGCTAATGAAAAACTGTTTTTT.

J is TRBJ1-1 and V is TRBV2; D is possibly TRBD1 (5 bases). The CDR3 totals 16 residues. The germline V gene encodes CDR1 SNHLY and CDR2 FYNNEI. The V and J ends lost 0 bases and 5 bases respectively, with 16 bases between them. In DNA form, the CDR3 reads TGTGCCAGCAGTGAAGCTCGGGGGTTTTTGGGAACTGAAGCTTTCTTT. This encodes CASSEARGFLGTEAFF.

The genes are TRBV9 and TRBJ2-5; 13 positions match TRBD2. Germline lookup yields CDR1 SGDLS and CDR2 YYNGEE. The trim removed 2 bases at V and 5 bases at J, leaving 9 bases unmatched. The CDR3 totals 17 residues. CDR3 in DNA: TGTGCCAGCAGCGTGGGACTAGCGGGATTGGGTGCGGAGACCCAGTACTTC. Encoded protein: CASSVGLAGLGAETQYF.

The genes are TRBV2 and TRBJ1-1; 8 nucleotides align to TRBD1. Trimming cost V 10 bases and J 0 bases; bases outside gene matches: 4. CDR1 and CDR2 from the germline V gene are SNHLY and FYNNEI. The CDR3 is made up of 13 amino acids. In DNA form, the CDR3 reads TGTGCCACCACAGGGGGGTTGAACACTGAAGCTTTCTTT. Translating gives CATTGGLNTEAFF.

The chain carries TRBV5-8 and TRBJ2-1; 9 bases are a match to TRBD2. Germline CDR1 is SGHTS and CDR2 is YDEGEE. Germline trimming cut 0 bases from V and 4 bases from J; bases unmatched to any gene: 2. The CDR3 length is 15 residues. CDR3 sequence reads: CASSLVSGGYNEQFF. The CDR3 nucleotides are TGTGCCAGCAGCTTGGTTAGCGGGGGATACAATGAGCAGTTCTTC.

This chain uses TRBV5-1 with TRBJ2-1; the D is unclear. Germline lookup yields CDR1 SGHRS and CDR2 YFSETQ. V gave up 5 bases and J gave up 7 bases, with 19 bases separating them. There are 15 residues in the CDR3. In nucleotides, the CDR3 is TGCGCCAGCAGGTTGAATGAGGTCCGGAGAAATGAGCAGTTCTTC. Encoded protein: CASRLNEVRRNEQFF.

The CDR3 sequence is CASSLEGTGEYGYTF. The CDR3 region has the DNA TGTGCCAGCAGCTTAGAGGGGACAGGGGAATATGGCTACACCTTC. V usage is TRBV11-2 and J usage is TRBJ1-2, with TRBD1 identical over 10 bases. Unmatched junction bases numbered 3, after V lost 0 bases and J lost 5 bases. Germline V CDR1 and CDR2: SGHAT, FQNNGV. CDR3 length: 15 amino acids.

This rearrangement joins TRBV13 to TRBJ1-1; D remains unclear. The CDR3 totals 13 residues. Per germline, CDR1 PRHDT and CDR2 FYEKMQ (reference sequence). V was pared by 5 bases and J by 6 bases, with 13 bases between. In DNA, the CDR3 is TGTGCCAGCAGCGATGGACGGGAGGCTGAAGCTTTCTTT. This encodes CASSDGREAEAFF. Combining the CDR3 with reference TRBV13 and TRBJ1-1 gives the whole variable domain AAGVIQSPRHLIKEKRETATLKCYPIPRHDTVYWYQQGPGQDPQFLISFYEKMQSDKGSIPDRFSAQQFSDYHSELNMSSLELGDSALYFCASSDGREAEAFFGQGTRLTVV.

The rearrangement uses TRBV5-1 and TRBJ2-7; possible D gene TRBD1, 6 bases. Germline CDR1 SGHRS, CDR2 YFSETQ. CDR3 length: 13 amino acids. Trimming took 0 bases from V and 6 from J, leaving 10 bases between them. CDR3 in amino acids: CASSLDRAGEQYF. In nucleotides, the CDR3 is TGCGCCAGCAGCTTGGACAGGGCTGGCGAGCAGTACTTC.

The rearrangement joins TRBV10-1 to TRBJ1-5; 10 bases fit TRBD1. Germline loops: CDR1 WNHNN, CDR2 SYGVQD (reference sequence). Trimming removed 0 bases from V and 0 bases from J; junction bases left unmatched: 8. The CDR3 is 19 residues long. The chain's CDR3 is CASSESTGTGDHSNQPQHF. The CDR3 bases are TGCGCCAGCAGTGAGTCGACGGGGACAGGGGACCATAGCAATCAGCCCCAGCATTTT.

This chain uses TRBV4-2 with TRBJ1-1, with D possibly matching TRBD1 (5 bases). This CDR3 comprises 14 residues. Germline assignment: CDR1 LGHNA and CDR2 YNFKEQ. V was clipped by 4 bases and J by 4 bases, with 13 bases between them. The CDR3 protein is CASSRGAGGTEAFF. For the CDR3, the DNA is TGTGCCAGCAGCCGCGGAGCGGGGGGCACTGAAGCTTTCTTT.

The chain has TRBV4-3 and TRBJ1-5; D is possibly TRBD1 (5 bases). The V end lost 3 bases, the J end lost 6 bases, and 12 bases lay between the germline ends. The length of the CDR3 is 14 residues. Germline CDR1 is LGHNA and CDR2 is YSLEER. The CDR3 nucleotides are TGCGCCAGCAGCCAGGGACGGGGGGGTCAGCCCCAGCATTTT. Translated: CASSQGRGGQPQHF.

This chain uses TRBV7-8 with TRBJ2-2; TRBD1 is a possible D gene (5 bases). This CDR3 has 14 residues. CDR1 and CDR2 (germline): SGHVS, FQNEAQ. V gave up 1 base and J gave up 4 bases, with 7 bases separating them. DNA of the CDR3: TGTGCCAGCAGCTTAGGTCAGGGCACCGGGGAGCTGTTTTTT. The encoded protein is CASSLGQGTGELFF.

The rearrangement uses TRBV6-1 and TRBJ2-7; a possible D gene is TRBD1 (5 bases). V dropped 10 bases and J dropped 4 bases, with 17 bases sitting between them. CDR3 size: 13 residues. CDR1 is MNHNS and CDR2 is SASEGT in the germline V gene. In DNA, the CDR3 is TGTGCCATCGAAAGGTCAGGGAAATACGAGCAGTACTTC. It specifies CAIERSGKYEQYF.

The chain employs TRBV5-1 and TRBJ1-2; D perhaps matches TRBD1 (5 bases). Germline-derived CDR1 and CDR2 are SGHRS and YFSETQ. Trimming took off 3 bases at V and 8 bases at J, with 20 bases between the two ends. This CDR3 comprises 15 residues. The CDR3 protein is CASSSSGSGIGGYTF. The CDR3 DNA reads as TGCGCCAGCAGCTCCAGTGGGTCAGGGATTGGCGGCTACACCTTC.

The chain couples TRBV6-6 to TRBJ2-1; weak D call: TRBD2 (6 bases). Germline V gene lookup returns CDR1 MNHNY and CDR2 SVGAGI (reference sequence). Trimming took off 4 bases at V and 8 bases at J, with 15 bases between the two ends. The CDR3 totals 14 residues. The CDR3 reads CASSSTGAAYEQFF. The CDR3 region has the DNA TGTGCCAGCAGTTCTACGGGAGCAGCTTATGAGCAGTTCTTC.

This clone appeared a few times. CDR3 protein: CASSETGDRGPQHF. DNA for the CDR3: TGTGCCAGTAGCGAAACAGGGGACCGGGGGCCCCAGCATTTT. The V and J genes are TRBV19 and TRBJ1-5; 7 bases match TRBD1. Germline V gene data show CDR1 as LNHDA and CDR2 as SQIVND (reference sequence). The V gene end was trimmed by 6 bases and the J gene end by 9 bases; junction bases not matched to a gene: 11. This CDR3 spans 14 amino acids.

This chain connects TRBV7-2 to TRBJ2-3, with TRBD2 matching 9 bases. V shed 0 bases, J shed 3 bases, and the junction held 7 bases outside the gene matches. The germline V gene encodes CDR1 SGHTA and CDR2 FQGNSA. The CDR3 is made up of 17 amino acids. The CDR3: CASSLALPRGGTDTQYF. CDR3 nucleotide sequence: TGTGCCAGCAGCTTAGCGCTGCCGCGGGGGGGAACAGATACGCAGTATTTT.

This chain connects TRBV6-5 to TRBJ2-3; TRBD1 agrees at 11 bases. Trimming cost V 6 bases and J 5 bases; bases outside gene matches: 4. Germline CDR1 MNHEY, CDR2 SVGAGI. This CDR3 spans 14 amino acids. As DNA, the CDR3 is TGTGCCAGCAGCACAGGGACAGGGGGAGATACGCAGTATTTT. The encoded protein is CASSTGTGGDTQYF.

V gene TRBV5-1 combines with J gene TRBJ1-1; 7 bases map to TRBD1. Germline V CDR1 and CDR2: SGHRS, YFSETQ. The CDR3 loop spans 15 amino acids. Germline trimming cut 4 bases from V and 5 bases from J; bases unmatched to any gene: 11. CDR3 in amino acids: CASSVLPRQGTEAFF. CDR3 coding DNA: TGCGCCAGCAGCGTACTCCCCAGACAGGGTACTGAAGCTTTCTTT.

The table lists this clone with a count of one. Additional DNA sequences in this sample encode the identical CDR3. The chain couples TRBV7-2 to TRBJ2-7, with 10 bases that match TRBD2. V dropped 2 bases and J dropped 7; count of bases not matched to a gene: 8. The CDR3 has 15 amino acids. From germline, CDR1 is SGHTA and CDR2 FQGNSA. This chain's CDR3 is CASSLKSGGGYEQYF. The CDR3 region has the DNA TGTGCCAGCAGCTTAAAAAGCGGGGGGGGCTATGAGCAGTACTTC.

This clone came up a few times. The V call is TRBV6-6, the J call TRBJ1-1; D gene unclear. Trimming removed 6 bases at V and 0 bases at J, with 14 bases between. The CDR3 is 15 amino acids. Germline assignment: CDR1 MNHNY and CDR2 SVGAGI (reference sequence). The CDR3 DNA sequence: TGTGCCAGCAGAGCTCCCGGGTACATGAACACTGAAGCTTTCTTT. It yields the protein CASRAPGYMNTEAFF.

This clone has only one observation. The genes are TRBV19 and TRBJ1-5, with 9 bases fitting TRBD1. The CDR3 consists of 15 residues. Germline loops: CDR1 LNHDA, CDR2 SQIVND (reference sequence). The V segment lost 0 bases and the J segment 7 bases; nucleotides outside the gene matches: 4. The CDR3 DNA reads TGTGCCAGTAGTATAGATTTGGGACAGGGACAGCCCCAGCATTTT. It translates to CASSIDLGQGQPQHF.

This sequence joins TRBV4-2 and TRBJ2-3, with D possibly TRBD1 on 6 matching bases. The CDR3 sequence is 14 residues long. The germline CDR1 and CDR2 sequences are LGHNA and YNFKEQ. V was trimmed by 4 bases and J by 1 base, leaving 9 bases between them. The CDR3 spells CASSRDTRTDTQYF. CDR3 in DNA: TGTGCCAGCAGCCGGGACACCCGCACAGATACGCAGTATTTT.

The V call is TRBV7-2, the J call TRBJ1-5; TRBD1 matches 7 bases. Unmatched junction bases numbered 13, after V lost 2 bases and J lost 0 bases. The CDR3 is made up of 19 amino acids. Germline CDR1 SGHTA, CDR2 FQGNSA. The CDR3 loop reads CASSLTTHTGQISNQPQHF. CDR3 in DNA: TGTGCCAGCAGCTTAACTACACACACGGGACAGATTAGCAATCAGCCCCAGCATTTT.

DNA for the CDR3: TGCGCCAGCAGGGCCCCCAGGGGAACCCAGTACTTC. Protein sequence: CASRAPRGTQYF. The genes are TRBV5-1 and TRBJ2-5, with D possibly being TRBD1 (6 bases). V was cut by 5 bases and J by 8 bases, with 13 bases left in between. Germline CDR1 and CDR2: SGHRS and YFSETQ. CDR3 length: 12 amino acids. Full variable domain (remainder filled in from reference TRBV5-1 and TRBJ2-5): KAGVTQTPRYLIKTRGQQVTLSCSPISGHRSVSWYQQTPGQGLQFLFEYFSETQRNKGNFPGRFSGRQFSNSRSEMNVSTLELGDSALYLCASRAPRGTQYFGPGTRLLVL.